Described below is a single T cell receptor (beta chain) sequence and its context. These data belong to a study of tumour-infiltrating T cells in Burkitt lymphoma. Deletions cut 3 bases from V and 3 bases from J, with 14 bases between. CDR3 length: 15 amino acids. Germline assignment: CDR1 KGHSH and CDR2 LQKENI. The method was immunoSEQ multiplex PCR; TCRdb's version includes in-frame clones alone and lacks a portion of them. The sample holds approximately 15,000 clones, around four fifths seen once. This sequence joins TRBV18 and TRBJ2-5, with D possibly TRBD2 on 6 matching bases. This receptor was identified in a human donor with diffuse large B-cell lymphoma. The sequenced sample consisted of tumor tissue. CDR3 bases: TGTGCCAGCTCACCCTGGGGAGGTGAAAAAGAGACCCAGTACTTC. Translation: CASSPWGGEKETQYF.